Listed here are 23 T cell receptor beta chains from one sample, sequenced in a study of identical twins (dated by TCRdb to the mid-2010s). Libraries came from 5' RACE. Instrument used: Illumina HiSeq 2000. TCRdb ran its own pipeline on the public reads, namely fastp trimming at Q25 and MiXCR clone calling, and kept in-frame beta chains. When rows share a CDR3 protein, they turn into one entry using the most common DNA and genes. The sample table lists 750,000 to 950,000 distinct CDR3 sequences, roughly 12% of them with a count of one. The ten largest clones add up to around 1.6% of the sample. The same specimen was also included in a second study, on yellow fever vaccine responses in identical twins.

The sequenced material came from PBMCs. These receptors were collected from a woman under 30 in good health.

This clonotype was detected once. The V call is TRBV29-1, the J call TRBJ2-7; D gene ambiguous. The germline gives CDR1 SQVTM, CDR2 ANQGSEA. V was cut by 6 bases and J by 4 bases, with 13 bases left in between. This CDR3 spans 12 amino acids. CDR3 bases: TGCAGCGTATCCCGAGGTGTGTACGAGCAGTACTTC. Translating it yields CSVSRGVYEQYF.

This clonotype was detected a few times. The CDR3 region is CASSPPRHLNTEAFF. CDR3 nucleotide sequence: TGTGCCAGCTCACCACCGCGGCATCTCAACACTGAAGCTTTCTTT. The J gene is TRBJ1-1, the V gene TRBV18, with D hard to call. The germline V and J ends were trimmed by 0 bases and 2 bases, with 10 bases remaining between them. CDR1 is KGHSH, CDR2 LQKENI, per germline. The CDR3 covers 15 residues.

The rearrangement joins TRBV12-3 or TRBV12-4 to TRBJ2-7; TRBD1 matches 7 bases. This CDR3 has 16 amino acids. V shed 4 bases, J shed 4 bases, and the junction held 13 bases outside the gene matches. The CDR3 is CASSSLGAGGRYEQYF. CDR3 nucleotide sequence: TGTGCCAGCAGTTCCCTAGGGGCAGGGGGTCGGTACGAGCAGTACTTC.

V and J are TRBV13 and TRBJ1-3, with 9 bases aligning to TRBD1. The CDR3 sequence is 17 residues long. J gave up 0 bases and V 3 bases, and 6 bases lay outside the gene matches. Per germline, CDR1 PRHDT and CDR2 FYEKMQ (reference sequence). The CDR3: CASSLRTGEVSGNTIYF. In DNA form, the CDR3 reads TGTGCCAGCAGCTTGAGGACAGGGGAAGTCTCTGGAAACACCATATATTTT.

The chain recombines TRBV27 with TRBJ2-1; TRBD2 matches 10 bases. This CDR3 contains 17 residues. Germline lookup yields CDR1 MNHEY and CDR2 SMNVEV (reference sequence). The junction had 16 bases not matched to a gene; V was cut back by 5 bases and J by 9 bases. This chain's CDR3 is CASSLTGLAGVSGEQFF. The CDR3 DNA sequence: TGTGCCAGCAGTCTCACAGGCCTAGCGGGAGTTTCCGGTGAGCAGTTCTTC.

The rearrangement links TRBV24-1 to TRBJ2-1; maybe TRBD1 (6 bases). Deletions cut 0 bases from V and 0 bases from J, with 8 bases between. In germline, CDR1 is KGHDR, CDR2 SFDVKD. This CDR3 has 16 residues. This CDR3 reads CATSDLEDSSYNEQFF. The CDR3, as DNA: TGTGCCACCAGTGATTTGGAGGACAGCTCCTACAATGAGCAGTTCTTC.

The CDR3 DNA follows: TGTGCCAGCAGCTCCCCCCCTAGCGGGGGGCCCGATCAGTTCTTC. Its protein is CASSSPPSGGPDQFF. The chain employs TRBV7-8 and TRBJ2-1; 11 bases are a match to TRBD2. The CDR3 covers 15 residues. Germline loops: CDR1 SGHVS, CDR2 FQNEAQ. V lost 4 bases to trimming and J lost 13 bases; unmatched junction nucleotides: 12.

V gene TRBV21-1 combines with J gene TRBJ1-1; the D segment call TRBD1 is taken from the table without a DNA check. TRBV21-1 counts as a pseudogene. The CDR3 is 16 residues long. CDR3 sequence (DNA): TGTGCCAGCAGCAAAAGGGGGGACACAAGAAACACTGAAGCTTTCTTT. Protein: CASSKRGDTRNTEAFF.

This clonotype was seen a few times. The genes are TRBV4-1 and TRBJ1-4, with a weak D call TRBD1 (5 bases). The V and J ends lost 6 bases and 3 bases respectively, with 14 bases between them. The germline V gene encodes CDR1 MGHRA and CDR2 YSYEKL. This CDR3 spans 15 amino acids. Written as DNA, the CDR3 is TGCGCCAGCAGGCAGGGTATTGGGTCTAATGAAAAACTGTTTTTT. The encoded protein is CASRQGIGSNEKLFF.

The CDR3 DNA reads as TGTGCCAGCAGCCAAGAACGCGGGACAGGCGCCAGCAATCAGCCCCAGCATTTT. Protein: CASSQERGTGASNQPQHF. The rearrangement links TRBV3-1 to TRBJ1-5, with 8 bases matching TRBD1. This CDR3 region has 18 residues. Germline assignment: CDR1 LGHDT and CDR2 YNNKEL (reference sequence). J gave up 1 base and V 0 bases, and 8 bases lay outside the gene matches.

The chain carries TRBV4-1 and TRBJ1-1; D gene unclear. Trimming cost V 5 bases and J 4 bases, with 14 bases left between them. Germline V gene lookup returns CDR1 MGHRA and CDR2 YSYEKL. The CDR3 loop spans 14 amino acids. CDR3 nucleotides: TGCGCCAGCAGCGATCAGGTTTGGGGCACTGAAGCTTTCTTT. Translated, it gives CASSDQVWGTEAFF.

This clonotype was recorded many times. This sequence joins TRBV20-1 and TRBJ1-2; D might be TRBD1 (5 bases). CDR3 length: 14 amino acids. With 0 bases removed from V and 6 bases from J, the gap between germline ends came to 14 bases. Germline CDR1 and CDR2: DFQATT and SNEGSKA (reference sequence). CDR3: CSARDGAGIHGYTF. The CDR3 DNA reads as TGCAGTGCTAGAGATGGGGCAGGGATCCATGGCTACACCTTC.

The chain joins TRBV6-2 or TRBV6-3 to TRBJ1-4; D is undetermined. The CDR3 extends over 14 amino acids. The germline V and J ends were trimmed by 2 bases and 4 bases, with 8 bases remaining between them. CDR1 is MNHEY and CDR2 is SVGEGT in the germline V gene. This chain's CDR3 is CASSYGQYNEKLFF. For the CDR3, the DNA is TGTGCCAGCAGTTACGGGCAGTATAATGAAAAACTGTTTTTT.

This clonotype was counted a few times. The chain recombines TRBV3-1 with TRBJ1-2, with a tentative D call TRBD1 (5 bases). The CDR3 extends over 13 amino acids. V gave up 4 bases and J gave up 8 bases, with 14 bases separating them. Germline CDR1 is LGHDT and CDR2 is YNNKEL (reference sequence). CDR3 coding DNA: TGTGCCAGCAGCCTCCAGGGTCTGCTGGGCTACACCTTC. Amino acid sequence: CASSLQGLLGYTF.

The chain is built from TRBV6-5 and TRBJ2-5; 7 bases are shared with TRBD2. Losses at the gene ends were 0 bases for V and 4 bases for J; bases not matched to a gene: 2. From germline, CDR1 is MNHEY and CDR2 SVGAGI. The CDR3 runs 14 residues. CDR3 DNA sequence: TGTGCCAGCAGTTACTCTACGGGAGGAGAGACCCAGTACTTC. Its translation: CASSYSTGGETQYF.

This clonotype was counted between two and nine times. In DNA form, the CDR3 reads TGTGCCAGCAGCTTGGTTTGGAGGGAACAAGAGACCCAGTACTTC. Protein: CASSLVWREQETQYF. The chain carries TRBV5-5 and TRBJ2-5, with a tentative D call TRBD2 (6 bases). CDR1 is SGHKS, CDR2 YYEKEE, per germline (reference sequence). The V end was cut by 0 bases, the J end by 2 bases, with 11 bases between. The CDR3 totals 15 residues. Full variable domain (remainder filled in from reference TRBV5-5 and TRBJ2-5): DAGVTQSPTHLIKTRGQQVTLRCSPISGHKSVSWYQQVLGQGPQFIFQYYEKEERGRGNFPDRFSARQFPNYSSELNVNALLLGDSALYLCASSLVWREQETQYFGPGTRLLVL.

The chain employs TRBV20-1 and TRBJ1-1; TRBD1 matches at 11 bases. V trimming: 0 bases; J trimming: 6 bases; junction bases outside the gene matches: 6. CDR1 is DFQATT and CDR2 is SNEGSKA in the germline V gene (reference sequence). CDR3 length: 15 residues. The CDR3 region is CSARDGTGGSAEAFF. CDR3 sequence (DNA): TGCAGTGCTAGAGACGGGACAGGGGGATCCGCTGAAGCTTTCTTT.

This clonotype was seen ten or more times. The V and J genes are TRBV3-1 and TRBJ2-2; D gene unclear. The CDR3 length is 13 residues. Per germline, CDR1 LGHDT and CDR2 YNNKEL (reference sequence). Trimming removed 2 bases from V and 5 bases from J, with 6 bases in between. CDR3 in amino acids: CASSQIGTGELFF. The CDR3 region has the DNA TGTGCCAGCAGCCAAATCGGTACCGGGGAGCTGTTTTTT.

This clonotype was detected a few times. The chain combines TRBV29-1 with TRBJ1-1, with unresolved D. The length of the CDR3 is 13 residues. Deletions cut 3 bases from V and 9 bases from J, with 17 bases between. Germline lookup yields CDR1 SQVTM and CDR2 ANQGSEA. CDR3 in DNA: TGCAGCGTTGAGTTTAGTCATTCACGGCAAGCTTTCTTT. Translation: CSVEFSHSRQAFF. The entire variable domain, with the rest obtained from reference TRBV29-1 and TRBJ1-1, is as follows: SAVISQKPSRDICQRGTSLTIQCQVDSQVTMMFWYRQQPGQSLTLIATANQGSEATYESGFVIDKFPISRPNLTFSTLTVSNMSPEDSSIYLCSVEFSHSRQAFFGQGTRLTVV.

The rearrangement links TRBV19 to TRBJ2-7; 10 bases align to TRBD2. CDR1 and CDR2 from the germline V gene are LNHDA and SQIVND (reference sequence). Trimming took 3 bases from V and 0 from J; bases not matched to a gene: 8. This CDR3 has 17 amino acids. CDR3 amino acids: CASSIRPSGSLSYEQYF. Written as DNA, the CDR3 is TGTGCCAGTAGTATCCGGCCTAGCGGGAGCCTCTCCTACGAGCAGTACTTC. The variable domain in full, completed from reference TRBV19 and TRBJ2-7, reads DGGITQSPKYLFRKEGQNVTLSCEQNLNHDAMYWYRQDPGQGLRLIYYSQIVNDFQKGDIAEGYSVSREKKESFPLTVTSAQKNPTAFYLCASSIRPSGSLSYEQYFGPGTRLTVT.

This chain links TRBV2 with TRBJ2-3, with TRBD2 matching 10 bases. Germline V gene sequence: CDR1 SNHLY, CDR2 FYNNEI. Germline trimming cut 5 bases from V and 0 bases from J; bases unmatched to any gene: 8. The CDR3 extends over 17 amino acids. The CDR3 sequence is CASSLAGGRISTDTQYF. CDR3 sequence (DNA): TGTGCCAGCAGTTTAGCGGGGGGCCGTATTAGCACAGATACGCAGTATTTT. Full variable domain (outside the CDR3, taken from reference TRBV2 and TRBJ2-3): EPEVTQTPSHQVTQMGQEVILRCVPISNHLYFYWYRQILGQKVEFLVSFYNNEISEKSEIFDDQFSVERPDGSNFTLKIRSTKLEDSAMYFCASSLAGGRISTDTQYFGPGTRLTVL.

This clonotype came up a few times. This rearrangement joins TRBV28 to TRBJ2-7; 7 bases are shared with TRBD1. Germline V gene data show CDR1 as MDHEN and CDR2 as SYDVKM. The CDR3 runs to 16 residues. J was trimmed by 3 bases and V by 7 bases; bases with no gene match: 15. CDR3 amino acids: CASTGLFSDRIYEQYF. Written as DNA, the CDR3 is TGTGCCAGCACTGGCCTTTTTTCGGACAGGATCTACGAGCAGTACTTC.

The chain has TRBV5-1 and TRBJ2-1; TRBD1 might be the D (6 bases). The CDR3 sequence is 17 residues long. The ends were cut back, 2 bases at V and 0 bases at J, with 15 bases in the middle. Germline assignment: CDR1 SGHRS and CDR2 YFSETQ. The CDR3 spells CASSFSPDRLSYNEQFF. CDR3 bases: TGCGCCAGCAGCTTCTCGCCAGACAGGCTCTCCTACAATGAGCAGTTCTTC.